This T cell receptor (beta chain) was sequenced during a study of blood T cell repertoires in COVID-19 (TCRdb year 2020). The study in broad terms: The collaborator samples originated in the United States, Italy and Spain and spanned the acute and convalescent phases of COVID-19. The repertoires were released in a freely available public database meant as a resource for research on the immune response to SARS-CoV-2. Deeply sampled blood TCRbeta repertoires from subjects exposed to, actively infected with, or recovered from COVID-19 were included in the dataset. Where available, HLA class I and class II types were obtained from metadata supplied by the sample provider rather than from assay-based typing. The samples were drawn from the first 160 participants of the ongoing ImmuneRACE study and from over 950 subjects provided by 6 global collaborators. The material from the prospective study consisted of cDNA or gDNA derived from T cells, B-cell-depleted T cells, or PBMCs. The sample metadata nearly always contained a de-identified subject ID, COVID-19 status, age in years and sex. The investigation overall reported the following: Clinical and demographic metadata were provided uncurated, with the amount varying by source and participant.

As concerns this clone: What antigen it recognizes has not been identified. No clone much larger than this one lies a single base away; base qualities are absent.

One collaborating source in Seattle enrolled patients while the patients were actively infected and followed the patients over time throughout the course of disease. The collaborating institutions used their own protocols to collect whole blood in K2EDTA tubes. Collaborator samples were shipped for TCRbeta analysis as frozen whole blood, isolated PBMCs, or DNA extracted from either sample type. The CDR3 runs 12 amino acids, cysteine and phenylalanine included. Only the CDR3 DNA is retained, 36 bases long and in frame from the first base. V and J lose 6 bases and 7 bases, and a span of 7 bases separates them. Via the germline V gene, CDR1 is MNHEY and CDR2 SVGAGI. The immunoSEQ Assay, a bias-controlled multiplex PCR, was used to amplify TCRbeta CDR3 regions from genomic DNA. In the authors' own workflow: The number of nucleated cells in each sample was estimated from the amplification of reference gene primers within the assay. Sequence reads were collapsed and filtered to measure the absolute abundance of every unique TCRbeta CDR3 rearrangement. For each sample, productive Simpson clonality was calculated by taking the square root of Simpson's diversity index across productive rearrangements. Entries here come from immuneACCESS through TCRdb and include only in-frame sequences with V and J called. Some clones fail to appear in such tables; in the studies checked, an unresolved V gene covers under half of the shortfall, and the cause of the remainder is unknown. V, J and clone size are those of that table, while D and trimming were read from the DNA. The sample table shows around 210,000 clones, and 70% to 90% are seen once. The top ten constitute about 0.91% of the sample.

Input material: peripheral blood. The sequence joins TRBV6-5 to TRBJ1-6, with no reliable assignment of the D segment. The TCR was taken from a man aged 60 to 75 with COVID-19, enrolled during active disease. The DNA sequence follows: TGTGCCAGCAGGCGGAGCAATTCACCCCTCCACTTT. Protein translation: CASRRSNSPLHF.